The rows below give T cell receptor beta chains drawn from one sample of a study of blood T cell repertoires in COVID-19. Some clones are missing from TCRdb's copy, which holds only in-frame ones; the method was immunoSEQ multiplex PCR. Of some 180,000 clones in the sample, 70% to 90% were seen once. The sample taken for sequencing was peripheral blood. These receptors were collected from a woman aged 80 or over with COVID-19, enrolled during active disease. Both conserved end residues are part of each CDR3. D genes are given only for firm matches. Size is stated for part of the rows, as once, few or many counts, or as a class when the clone is expanded.

v_call	j_call	clone_size	d_call	cdr3_aa	cdr3_nt
TRBV6-5	TRBJ2-5	NA	NA	CASSYRGIGETQYF	TGTGCCAGCAGTTACAGGGGGATTGGAGAGACCCAGTACTTC
TRBV27	TRBJ1-6	few	NA	CASSLGAPNSPLHF	TGTGCCAGCAGTTTAGGGGCTCCGAATTCACCCCTCCACTTT
TRBV19	TRBJ1-5	NA	NA	CASSRATVQWPQHF	TGTGCCAGTAGTAGGGCAACAGTCCAATGGCCCCAGCATTTT
TRBV29-1	TRBJ1-1	NA	NA	CSVSGSTTEAFF	TGCAGCGTCTCGGGTTCAACCACTGAAGCTTTCTTT
TRBV28	TRBJ1-2	once	TRBD1	CASSSTGGQDYGYTF	TGTGCCAGCAGTTCCACAGGGGGCCAGGACTATGGCTACACCTTC
TRBV12-3/TRBV12-4	TRBJ1-1	many	NA	CASRLSAEAFF	TGTGCCAGCAGGCTAAGTGCTGAAGCTTTCTTT
TRBV12-3/TRBV12-4	TRBJ2-3	NA	NA	CASSLLTDTQYF	TGTGCCAGCAGTTTACTGACAGATACGCAGTATTTT
TRBV30	TRBJ1-2	once	NA	CAWSWGQAYYGYTF	TGTGCCTGGAGTTGGGGGCAGGCATACTATGGCTACACCTTC
TRBV4-1	TRBJ2-7	once	TRBD2	CASRQLAGGPYEQYF	TGCGCCAGCAGACAACTAGCGGGGGGGCCCTACGAGCAGTACTTC
TRBV11-2	TRBJ1-4	NA	NA	CASSLPGAGKLFF	TGTGCCAGCAGCCTACCAGGGGCCGGAAAACTGTTTTTT
TRBV2	TRBJ1-1	NA	NA	CASSEGTAGAEAFF	TGTGCCAGCAGTGAAGGGACCGCGGGGGCTGAAGCTTTCTTT
TRBV7-7	TRBJ2-5	few	TRBD2	CASSLSGGPRQETQYF	TGTGCTAGCAGCTTATCGGGGGGGCCAAGACAAGAGACCCAGTACTTC
TRBV27	TRBJ1-2	NA	NA	CASSYAGPGVGGYTF	TGTGCCAGCAGTTACGCGGGCCCAGGGGTGGGTGGCTACACCTTC
TRBV2	TRBJ1-3	NA	NA	CASRRLNSGNTIYF	TGTGCCAGCAGAAGACTGAACTCTGGAAACACCATATATTTT
TRBV3-1/TRBV3-2	TRBJ2-6	NA	TRBD1	CASSQIPGQGGIGANVLTF	TGTGCCAGCAGCCAGATTCCGGGACAGGGTGGGATTGGGGCCAACGTCCTGACTTTC
TRBV4-2	TRBJ2-2	NA	NA	CASSQDERVHSGELFF	TGTGCCAGCAGCCAAGATGAGCGGGTGCACTCTGGGGAGCTGTTTTTT
TRBV9	TRBJ1-4	NA	NA	CASSAFLTTGEKLFF	TGTGCCAGCAGCGCTTTCTTAACGACGGGGGAAAAACTGTTTTTT
TRBV5-1	TRBJ2-7	few	NA	CASSFGKEQYF	TGCGCCAGCAGCTTCGGGAAGGAGCAGTACTTC
TRBV7-8	TRBJ2-2	few	NA	CASRDDRAGELFF	TGTGCCAGCAGAGACGACAGAGCCGGGGAGCTGTTTTTT
TRBV19	TRBJ1-3	once	NA	CASSTRGDTIYF	TGTGCCAGTAGTACCCGCGGCGACACCATATATTTT
TRBV10-3	TRBJ1-1	NA	NA	CAIRGQSDTEAFF	TGTGCCATCAGAGGACAGTCGGACACTGAAGCTTTCTTT
TRBV7-9	TRBJ1-1	NA	NA	CASSPIGGDTEAFF	TGTGCCAGCAGCCCCATTGGGGGGGACACTGAAGCTTTCTTT
TRBV11-2	TRBJ2-5	NA	TRBD2	CASSLRRTRGFGETQYF	TGTGCCAGCAGCTTGAGGAGGACTAGAGGGTTTGGCGAGACCCAGTACTTC
TRBV5-1	TRBJ1-2	NA	NA	CASSLEGVYGYTF	TGCGCCAGCAGCTTGGAGGGGGTTTATGGCTACACCTTC
TRBV7-8	TRBJ2-7	NA	NA	CASSRGGARTSYEQYF	TGTGCCAGCAGCCGAGGCGGGGCTAGGACTTCCTACGAGCAGTACTTC
TRBV18	TRBJ2-3	NA	TRBD1	CASSRRDRATTDTQYF	TGTGCCAGCTCACGTAGGGACAGGGCAACGACAGATACGCAGTATTTT
TRBV5-1	TRBJ2-5	NA	NA	CASSLQGSQETQYF	TGCGCCAGCAGCTTGCAGGGGTCCCAAGAGACCCAGTACTTC
TRBV3-1/TRBV3-2	TRBJ2-2	NA	NA	CASSGGAVTGELFF	TGTGCCAGCAGTGGGGGGGCGGTAACCGGGGAGCTGTTTTTT
TRBV5-1	TRBJ2-1	NA	NA	CASSPSPYNEQFF	TGCGCCAGCAGCCCCTCCCCCTACAATGAGCAGTTCTTC
TRBV7-8	TRBJ1-2	NA	TRBD1	CASSLDRGLGYGYTF	TGTGCCAGCAGCCTCGACAGGGGGCTTGGCTATGGCTACACCTTC
TRBV6-6	TRBJ1-2	few	NA	CASLPGRGNANYGYTF	TGTGCCAGCCTTCCGGGCCGGGGGAATGCTAACTATGGCTACACCTTC
TRBV6-5	TRBJ2-7	few	TRBD2	CASGIAGAGGEQYF	TGTGCCAGCGGGATAGCGGGAGCGGGGGGTGAGCAGTACTTC
TRBV18	TRBJ2-3	NA	NA	CASSPLGEGTDTQYF	TGTGCCAGCTCACCATTAGGGGAGGGCACAGATACGCAGTATTTT
TRBV2	TRBJ1-6	NA	NA	CASSSDRFANSPLHF	TGTGCCAGCAGTAGTGACAGGTTCGCCAATTCACCCCTCCACTTT
TRBV7-9	TRBJ1-1	NA	NA	CASRPVQGDTEAFF	TGTGCCAGCAGACCAGTACAGGGCGACACTGAAGCTTTCTTT
TRBV21-1	TRBJ1-1	NA	NA	CASSAGQDGFF	TGTGCCAGCAGCGCGGGACAGGATGGTTTCTTT
TRBV12-5	TRBJ1-4	NA	TRBD1	CASGRQGPREKLFF	TGTGCTAGTGGTCGACAGGGGCCGAGGGAAAAACTGTTTTTT
TRBV5-1	TRBJ1-5	NA	NA	CASSFSSNQPQHF	TGCGCCAGCAGCTTCAGTAGCAATCAGCCCCAGCATTTT
TRBV7-2	TRBJ1-1	NA	NA	CASSMDRNTEAFF	TGTGCCAGCAGCATGGACAGGAACACTGAAGCTTTCTTT
TRBV24-1	TRBJ2-2	few	TRBD2	CATSDARTSGTNTGELFF	TGTGCCACCAGTGACGCCCGGACTAGCGGGACGAACACCGGGGAGCTGTTTTTT
TRBV5-6	TRBJ2-3	NA	TRBD1	CASSLDRGLADTQYF	TGTGCCAGCAGCTTAGACAGGGGGCTAGCAGATACGCAGTATTTT
TRBV5-1	TRBJ2-5	NA	NA	CASSSGLPGETQYF	TGCGCCAGCAGCTCCGGGCTCCCAGGGGAGACCCAGTACTTC
TRBV28	TRBJ2-7	once	TRBD1	CASSIPGGEQYF	TGTGCCAGCAGCATTCCAGGGGGCGAGCAGTACTTC
TRBV19	TRBJ1-1	NA	NA	CASSQTPGIGNTEAFF	TGTGCCAGTAGCCAGACGCCGGGTATTGGGAACACTGAAGCTTTCTTT
TRBV12-3/TRBV12-4	TRBJ2-7	few	NA	CASSLVQGGEQYF	TGTGCCAGCAGTTTAGTCCAGGGCGGCGAGCAGTACTTC
TRBV12-5	TRBJ1-4	NA	NA	CASGKTGSMNEKLFF	TGTGCTAGTGGCAAAACAGGCAGTATGAATGAAAAACTGTTTTTT
TRBV2	TRBJ1-2	NA	TRBD1	CASSKKGTGLYGYTF	TGTGCCAGCAGTAAGAAGGGGACAGGGCTCTATGGCTACACCTTC
TRBV6-5	TRBJ2-7	NA	TRBD1	CASRGRQGVGEQYF	TGTGCCAGCAGAGGTAGACAGGGTGTCGGCGAGCAGTACTTC
TRBV3-1/TRBV3-2	TRBJ1-6	few	NA	CASSQGGRGGLRSPLHF	TGTGCCAGCAGCCAAGGGGGCAGGGGTGGATTGCGTTCACCCCTCCACTTT
TRBV6-5	TRBJ1-5	NA	NA	CASMGNRAVNQPQHF	TGTGCCAGCATGGGGAACAGGGCGGTCAATCAGCCCCAGCATTTT
TRBV5-1	TRBJ2-1	few	TRBD1	CASSLTRTGRGVRDEQFF	TGCGCCAGCAGCTTAACTCGGACAGGGCGAGGAGTAAGGGATGAGCAGTTCTTC
TRBV5-1	TRBJ2-2	NA	NA	CASSFERTGELFF	TGCGCCAGCAGCTTTGAGCGCACCGGGGAGCTGTTTTTT
TRBV19	TRBJ2-2	NA	NA	CATHSRPGELFF	TGTGCCACCCACTCGAGGCCCGGGGAGCTGTTTTTT
TRBV6-5	TRBJ1-5	NA	NA	CASSFDSRGNQPQHF	TGTGCCAGCAGTTTTGATTCTCGGGGCAATCAGCCCCAGCATTTT